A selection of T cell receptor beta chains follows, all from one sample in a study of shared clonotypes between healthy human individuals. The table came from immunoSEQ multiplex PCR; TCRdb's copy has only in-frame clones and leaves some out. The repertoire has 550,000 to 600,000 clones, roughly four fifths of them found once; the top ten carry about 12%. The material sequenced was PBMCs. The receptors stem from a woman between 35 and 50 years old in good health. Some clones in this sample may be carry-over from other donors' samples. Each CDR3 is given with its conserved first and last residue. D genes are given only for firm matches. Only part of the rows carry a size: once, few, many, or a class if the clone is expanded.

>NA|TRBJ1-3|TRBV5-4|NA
CASSPGQEPGNTIYF
TGTGCCAGCAGCCCAGGGCAGGAGCCTGGAAACACCATATATTTT
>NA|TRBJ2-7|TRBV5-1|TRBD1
CASSPSTGEASEQYF
TGCGCCAGCAGCCCTTCGACAGGGGAGGCCTCCGAGCAGTACTTC
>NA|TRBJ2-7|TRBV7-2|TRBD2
CASSRAGGPYEQYF
TGTGCCAGCAGCAGGGCGGGGGGGCCCTACGAGCAGTACTTC
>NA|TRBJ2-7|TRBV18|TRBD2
CASSPDLGLAENPYEQYF
TGTGCCAGCTCACCTGACCTGGGACTAGCGGAGAATCCCTACGAGCAGTACTTC
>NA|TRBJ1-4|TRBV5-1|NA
CASRFDSTNEKLFF
TGCGCCAGCAGGTTCGACAGTACAAATGAAAAACTGTTTTTT
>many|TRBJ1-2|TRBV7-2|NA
CASSRDVAGYTF
TGTGCCAGCAGCCGGGACGTTGCTGGCTACACCTTC
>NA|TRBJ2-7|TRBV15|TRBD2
CATSRGSSGRAEQYF
TGTGCCACCAGCAGAGGGTCAAGCGGGAGGGCCGAGCAGTACTTC
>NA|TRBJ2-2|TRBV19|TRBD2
CASRLAGANTGELFF
TGTGCTAGTCGGCTAGCGGGGGCGAACACCGGGGAGCTGTTTTTT
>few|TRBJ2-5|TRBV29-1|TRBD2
CSVAHPLAGILETQYF
TGCAGCGTTGCCCACCCACTAGCGGGAATTCTAGAGACCCAGTACTTC
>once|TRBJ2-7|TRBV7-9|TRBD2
CASSFRTSGDYEQYF
TGTGCCAGCAGCTTCAGAACTAGCGGGGACTACGAGCAGTACTTC
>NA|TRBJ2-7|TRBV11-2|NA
CASSPPGLRYEQYF
TGTGCCAGCAGTCCTCCGGGACTCCGCTACGAGCAGTACTTC
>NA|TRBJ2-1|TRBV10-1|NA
CASSDSFSDEQFF
TGCGCCAGCAGTGATAGCTTCTCGGATGAGCAGTTCTTC
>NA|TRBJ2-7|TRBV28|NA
CASSTSTRPYEQYF
TGTGCCAGCAGTACCTCGACTAGACCCTACGAGCAGTACTTC
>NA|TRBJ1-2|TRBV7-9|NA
CASSFARGSDGYTF
TGTGCCAGCAGCTTTGCCCGGGGTTCGGATGGCTACACCTTC
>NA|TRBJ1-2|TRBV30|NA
CAWSVGGLYGYTF
TGTGCCTGGAGTGTTGGGGGCCTGTATGGCTACACCTTC
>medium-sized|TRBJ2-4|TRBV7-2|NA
CASSSRAGDSVQYF
TGTGCCAGCAGCTCAAGGGCCGGTGACTCGGTTCAGTACTTC
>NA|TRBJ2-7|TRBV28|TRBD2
CASSFLGGVGLAGAGTYEQYF
TGTGCCAGCAGTTTTCTTGGGGGTGTCGGACTAGCGGGAGCCGGGACCTACGAGCAGTACTTC
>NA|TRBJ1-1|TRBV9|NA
CASSVGQQNTEAFF
TGTGCCAGCAGCGTAGGGCAGCAGAACACTGAAGCTTTCTTT
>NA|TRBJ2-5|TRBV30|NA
CAWSVRRTDQETQYF
TGTGCCTGGAGTGTCCGGAGGACAGACCAAGAGACCCAGTACTTC
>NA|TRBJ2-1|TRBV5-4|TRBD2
CASSSPGGTSGRGRDNEQFF
TGTGCCAGCAGCTCCCCCGGCGGGACTAGCGGGAGGGGGCGGGACAATGAGCAGTTCTTC
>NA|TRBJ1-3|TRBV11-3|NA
CASSDKFIGDTIYF
TGTGCCAGCAGCGATAAGTTCATCGGGGACACCATATATTTT
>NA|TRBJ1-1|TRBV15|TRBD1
CATSRRGPTEAFF
TGTGCCACCAGCAGGAGGGGGCCCACTGAAGCTTTCTTT